This record covers a single T cell receptor beta chain. This entry belongs to a study of blood T cell repertoires in COVID-19. As for the study in general: COVID-19 samples, acute and convalescent, were from the United States, Italy and Spain. Sample material is recorded as cDNA or gDNA derived from T cells, B-cell-depleted T cells, or PBMCs.

Study processing details: How many nucleated cells were present was estimated from reference gene primer amplification. Sequenced by immunoSEQ multiplex PCR; TCRdb stores in-frame clones only, minus some. Clone size and the V and J calls come from that table; the DNA yielded D and trimming. The table shows some 340,000 clones, with 65% to 85% occurring only once. The CDR3 consists of 14 residues. CDR1 is SQVTM, CDR2 ANQGSEA, per germline. V was pared by 5 bases and J by 5 bases, with 18 bases between. This clonotype was sampled from a man aged 25-40 years with active or convalescent COVID-19. Sequences were obtained from peripheral blood. The rearrangement uses TRBV29-1 and TRBJ2-5; tentative D call: TRBD1 (6 bases). For the CDR3, the DNA is TGCAGCGTTCTCCCCGGACAGTGGGTGGAGACCCAGTACTTC. Its protein is CSVLPGQWVETQYF.